This T cell receptor beta chain was sequenced in a study of blood T cell repertoires in COVID-19. Study-wide background: The origin of the acute and convalescent COVID-19 samples was the United States, Italy and Spain. PBMCs, B-cell-depleted T cells, or T cells were the source of the cDNA or gDNA that made up the material.

No more than 2 weeks before study entry, exposed participants had met a case of COVID-19. This clone was detected only once. This CDR3 has 19 amino acids. The germline gives CDR1 SGHTS, CDR2 YDEGEE. The ends were cut back, 1 base at V and 0 bases at J, with 19 bases in the middle. Method: immunoSEQ multiplex PCR; TCRdb's copy keeps in-frame clones and lacks some. The repertoire holds 240,000 or so clones, with about 90% as singletons. Sequenced sample: PBMCs or T cells enriched from blood (not recorded which). The clonotype comes from a man between 45 and 60 years old who had been exposed to COVID-19. The J gene is TRBJ2-2, the V gene TRBV5-8; D is perhaps TRBD2 (6 bases). The DNA for the CDR3 is TGTGCCAGCAGCTTGCGGGGGTTTCAGGACCTCACGAACACCGGGGAGCTGTTTTTT. This encodes CASSLRGFQDLTNTGELFF.